The sequence of this T cell receptor (beta chain) was determined in a study of T cell repertoires in cytomegalovirus infection. Looking at the study overall: Carrying CMV and the relevant HLA type showed in public TCR beta signatures.

A single record per CDR3 protein comes from TCRdb applying MiXCR to the reads. Of a few hundred thousand distinct CDR3 sequences listed, 26% are singletons. CDR3 length: 16 amino acids. Trimming cost V 4 bases and J 2 bases, with 18 bases left between them. Looked up from germline, CDR1 is KGHSH and CDR2 is LQKENI. The chain uses TRBV18 and TRBJ2-7; tentative D call: TRBD1 (6 bases). Sequenced sample: PBMCs. The TCR originated in a human donor in good health (CMV status not recorded). Some clones in this sample may be carry-over from other donors' samples. The CDR3 bases are TGTGCCAGCTCACTGGCCGGGACAAGTGAGACCTACGAGCAGTACTTC. Translated, it gives CASSLAGTSETYEQYF.